The text below deals with one T cell receptor beta chain. As yet, its antigen is unknown. The PCR used 60 Vbeta and 13 Jbeta primers. Original analysis: Later, some 79 million unique TCR beta chains were counted in an analysis, and roughly 10 million of them were shared. The table came from immunoSEQ multiplex PCR; TCRdb's copy has only in-frame clones and leaves some out. V, J and clone size were drawn from that table, and D and trimming were deduced from the DNA. This sample carries about 300,000 clones, more than 80% of them seen once, and the ten largest clones take roughly 4%. These data originate in a study of cytomegalovirus exposure and HLA in healthy donors. Broader study findings: About 87% or about 30% of the time was how often most TCR beta V segments were productive, according to an earlier analysis.

This CDR3 region has 14 residues. In germline, CDR1 is MNHEY, CDR2 SMNVEV (reference sequence). Trimming at V came to 6 bases and at J to 1 base, leaving 4 bases not matched to a gene. Source material: PBMCs. The chain recombines TRBV27 with TRBJ2-3; 7 bases are shared with TRBD1. The origin of this receptor is a man between 40 and 49 years old in good health and CMV-seropositive. The CDR3 coding sequence is TGTGCCAGCAGGATAACAGGGGGCACAGATACGCAGTATTTT. It is translated as CASRITGGTDTQYF.